Detailed here is one TCR beta chain. CDR1 is SGHDT, CDR2 YYEEEE, per germline. Between the trimmed V and J ends, which lost 0 bases and 7 bases, there was a span of 13 bases. The CDR3 spans 14 residues. This entry comes from a study of blood T cell repertoires in COVID-19. Overall study: The origin of the acute and convalescent COVID-19 samples was the United States, Italy and Spain. The cDNA or gDNA used as material had been derived from T cells, B-cell-depleted T cells, or PBMCs.

In the authors' methods: Amplification with reference gene primers provided the estimates of nucleated cell counts. The method was immunoSEQ multiplex PCR; TCRdb's version includes in-frame clones alone and lacks a portion of them. V, J and clone size are those of that table, while D and trimming were read from the DNA. This table holds 100,000 or so clones, 85% found once. The receptor's source is a man aged 45-65 years with acute or convalescent COVID-19. This chain joins TRBV5-6 and TRBJ1-2; no clear D. Sequences were obtained from peripheral blood. The CDR3 DNA follows: TGTGCCAGCAGCTTGGAGCCAGGTTCCGGTGGCTACACCTTC. This encodes CASSLEPGSGGYTF.